The 29 T cell receptor beta chains below come from one sample, sequenced in a study of blood T cell dynamics during melanoma immunotherapy. Sequenced by immunoSEQ multiplex PCR; TCRdb stores in-frame clones only, minus some. The table has a few thousand clones, around 97% seen once; the top ten hold less than 2%. Noted time point: pre-treatment baseline. The material was effector memory CD8+ T cells from blood, obtained from a patient treated with checkpoint blockade. Receptors originate from a human donor with melanoma.

The V and J genes are TRBV4-1 and TRBJ2-1; 10 bases are a match to TRBD1. CDR1 and CDR2 from the germline V gene are MGHRA and YSYEKL. The CDR3 spans 17 residues. V lost 2 bases and J lost 8; bases outside the gene matches: 12. The CDR3 nucleotides are TGCGCCAGCAGCCAAAGCCCTCCGGGACAGGGGAGAGATGAGCAGTTCTTC. It specifies CASSQSPPGQGRDEQFF.

The CDR3 DNA sequence: TGTGCCAGCAGTTACGGGTCAGGAAATGAGCAGTTCTTC. Protein product: CASSYGSGNEQFF. V usage is TRBV6-6 and J usage is TRBJ2-1; D is undetermined. The CDR3 spans 13 residues. CDR1 and CDR2 from the germline V gene are MNHNY and SVGAGI (reference sequence). V gave up 2 bases and J gave up 7 bases, with 9 bases separating them.

V is TRBV27 and J is TRBJ2-6; perhaps TRBD2 as D (6 bases). Germline CDR1 and CDR2: MNHEY and SMNVEV (reference sequence). There are 16 residues in the CDR3. V gave up 7 bases and J gave up 2 bases, with 15 bases separating them. The CDR3 nucleotides are TGTGCCAGCACCAAACTATGGGGGGCTGGGGCCAACGTCCTGACTTTC. Translating gives CASTKLWGAGANVLTF.

V gene TRBV11-2 combines with J gene TRBJ2-5, with 8 positions matching TRBD1. The CDR3 covers 15 residues. V gave up 5 bases and J gave up 4 bases; unmatched junction bases: 9. The germline V gene has CDR1 SGHAT and CDR2 FQNNGV. The CDR3 protein is CASSPDRGSGETQYF. CDR3 bases: TGTGCCAGCAGCCCAGACAGGGGTTCCGGAGAGACCCAGTACTTC.

The genes are TRBV5-8 and TRBJ2-7, with no clear D. The CDR3 has 15 amino acids. Trimming pared 2 bases from V and 2 bases from J, leaving 14 bases between. CDR1 and CDR2 (germline): SGHTS, YDEGEE. This CDR3 is CASSFINKVTYEQYF. CDR3 coding DNA: TGTGCCAGCAGCTTTATTAACAAGGTTACCTACGAGCAGTACTTC.

The rearrangement uses TRBV27 and TRBJ1-6; 7 bases line up with TRBD1. Germline assignment: CDR1 MNHEY and CDR2 SMNVEV (reference sequence). The CDR3 spans 15 residues. Germline trimming cut 7 bases from V and 9 bases from J; bases unmatched to any gene: 12. The CDR3 DNA reads TGTGCCAGCACCCCCAGGGGGGGGCGGGGTTCACCCCTCCACTTT. It codes for CASTPRGGRGSPLHF.

This chain joins TRBV7-9 and TRBJ2-7, with 9 positions matching TRBD1. J gave up 2 bases and V 4 bases, and 12 bases lay outside the gene matches. CDR1 is SEHNR, CDR2 FQNEAQ, per germline (reference sequence). CDR3 size: 17 residues. The CDR3 reads CASSSPVGTGLAYEQYF. The CDR3 DNA follows: TGTGCCAGCAGCTCACCGGTGGGGACAGGGCTCGCCTACGAGCAGTACTTC.

V usage is TRBV11-3 and J usage is TRBJ2-2; TRBD1 is a possible D gene (6 bases). Trimming cost V 1 base and J 2 bases, with 11 bases left between them. Germline V gives CDR1 SGHNT, CDR2 YENEEA. This CDR3 spans 16 amino acids. The CDR3 region is CASSLGTGTNTGELFF. CDR3 DNA sequence: TGTGCCAGCAGCTTAGGAACCGGGACAAACACCGGGGAGCTGTTTTTT.

This sequence joins TRBV27 and TRBJ2-3; TRBD1 matches 10 bases. Germline V lookup: CDR1 MNHEY, CDR2 SMNVEV (reference sequence). V lost 5 bases and J lost 4; bases outside the gene matches: 3. This CDR3 has 14 amino acids. The CDR3: CASSRQGASDTQYF. CDR3 bases: TGTGCCAGCAGTAGACAGGGGGCTTCAGATACGCAGTATTTT.

This chain links TRBV2 with TRBJ2-1; no reliable D call. Germline V gives CDR1 SNHLY, CDR2 FYNNEI. The CDR3 contains 14 residues. V lost 7 bases and J 6 bases, leaving 16 bases between the germline ends. The CDR3 coding sequence is TGTGCCAGCATCCTCGTCGGTGGGCCCAATGAGCAGTTCTTC. Translation gives CASILVGGPNEQFF.

This chain joins TRBV15 and TRBJ2-7, with 7 bases matching TRBD2. Looked up from germline, CDR1 is LNHNV and CDR2 is YYDKDF (reference sequence). Losses at the gene ends were 0 bases for V and 2 bases for J; bases not matched to a gene: 4. This CDR3 spans 15 amino acids. The CDR3 DNA reads as TGTGCCACCAGCAGAGATCGGAGCGGGGCCTACGAGCAGTACTTC. It translates to CATSRDRSGAYEQYF.

This rearrangement joins TRBV4-3 to TRBJ2-2; weak D call: TRBD2 (6 bases). This CDR3 is 17 amino acids long. Trimming pared 1 base from V and 0 bases from J, leaving 12 bases between. Germline-derived CDR1 and CDR2 are LGHNA and YSLEER. The CDR3 sequence: CASSQGRGEPNTGELFF. The CDR3 DNA is TGCGCCAGCAGCCAAGGGAGGGGAGAGCCGAACACCGGGGAGCTGTTTTTT.

The DNA of the CDR3 is TGTGCCAGCACTAGGGACGACCCCTACGAGCAGTACTTC. This codes for CASTRDDPYEQYF. This rearrangement joins TRBV6-5 to TRBJ2-7; D is perhaps TRBD1 or TRBD2 (5 bases each). The CDR3 is made up of 13 amino acids. V lost 7 bases to trimming and J lost 2 bases, with 12 bases between them. Germline V gene lookup returns CDR1 MNHEY and CDR2 SVGAGI.

The gene calls are TRBV28 and TRBJ1-1, with 8 nucleotides matching TRBD1. The V gene end was trimmed by 5 bases and the J gene end by 4 bases; junction bases not matched to a gene: 6. The germline gives CDR1 MDHEN, CDR2 SYDVKM. The CDR3 is 14 amino acids. In DNA, the CDR3 is TGTGCCAGCAGTAGAAACAGGGGGTCCACTGAAGCTTTCTTT. It is translated as CASSRNRGSTEAFF.

The chain has TRBV5-1 and TRBJ2-5, with TRBD2 as a possible D gene (6 bases). CDR1 SGHRS and CDR2 YFSETQ come from the germline V gene. The CDR3 extends over 15 amino acids. Trimming removed 0 bases from V and 2 bases from J, with 11 bases in between. As DNA, the CDR3 is TGCGCCAGCAGCTTGGCTCTAGCGACTCAAGAGACCCAGTACTTC. Translation: CASSLALATQETQYF. The whole variable domain, remainder taken from reference TRBV5-1 and TRBJ2-5, is KAGVTQTPRYLIKTRGQQVTLSCSPISGHRSVSWYQQTPGQGLQFLFEYFSETQRNKGNFPGRFSGRQFSNSRSEMNVSTLELGDSALYLCASSLALATQETQYFGPGTRLLVL.

The V and J genes are TRBV19 and TRBJ2-6; D uncertain. V was clipped by 8 bases and J by 0 bases, with 14 bases between them. This CDR3 spans 16 amino acids. In germline, CDR1 is LNHDA, CDR2 SQIVND (reference sequence). The CDR3 protein is CASQGMGNSGANVLTF. The CDR3 DNA reads as TGTGCCAGTCAAGGAATGGGCAACTCTGGGGCCAACGTCCTGACTTTC.

J is TRBJ2-3 and V is TRBV7-3; D gene unclear. Between the trimmed V and J ends, which lost 5 bases and 4 bases, there was a span of 10 bases. The V gene's germline CDR1 is SGHTA and CDR2 FQGTGA. The CDR3 has 13 residues. The CDR3 bases are TGTGCCAGCAGCCTTCCCGGCGCAGATACGCAGTATTTT. This translates into CASSLPGADTQYF. Supplemented by reference TRBV7-3 and TRBJ2-3, the full variable domain reads GAGVSQTPSNKVTEKGKYVELRCDPISGHTALYWYRQSLGQGPEFLIYFQGTGAADDSGLPNDRFFAVRPEGSVSTLKIQRTERGDSAVYLCASSLPGADTQYFGPGTRLTVL.

J is TRBJ2-2 and V is TRBV13; D gene ambiguous. CDR1 is PRHDT, CDR2 FYEKMQ, per germline (reference sequence). The CDR3 totals 13 residues. Trimming pared 5 bases from V and 7 bases from J, leaving 11 bases between. The CDR3 nucleotides read TGTGCCAGCAGCCGAGAGAGGTTCGGGGAGCTGTTTTTT. This codes for CASSRERFGELFF.

The chain recombines TRBV6-5 with TRBJ1-1; 7 bases line up with TRBD1. J was trimmed by 6 bases and V by 0 bases; bases with no gene match: 1. This CDR3 is 13 amino acids long. The germline CDR1 and CDR2 sequences are MNHEY and SVGAGI. The CDR3: CASSYSGGPEAFF. For the CDR3, the DNA is TGTGCCAGCAGTTACTCAGGGGGCCCTGAAGCTTTCTTT.

The chain combines TRBV6-6 with TRBJ2-5; 13 bases agree with TRBD2. Germline V lookup: CDR1 MNHNY, CDR2 SVGAGI (reference sequence). The CDR3 is 15 residues long. Trimming removed 5 bases from V and 5 bases from J; junction bases left unmatched: 5. CDR3 sequence reads: CASSEGTSGMETQYF. In DNA form, the CDR3 reads TGTGCCAGCAGTGAGGGGACTAGCGGGATGGAGACCCAGTACTTC.

The chain employs TRBV10-1 and TRBJ1-1, with D perhaps TRBD1 (6 bases). V lost 6 bases and J lost 5, with 16 bases in between. Per germline, CDR1 WNHNN and CDR2 SYGVQD (reference sequence). The CDR3 is 14 residues long. This CDR3 reads CASSLPGQTTEAFF. CDR3 DNA sequence: TGCGCCAGCAGCCTCCCGGGACAAACGACTGAAGCTTTCTTT.

The V and J genes are TRBV7-8 and TRBJ2-3; D possibly corresponds to TRBD2 (6 bases). The V end was cut by 4 bases, the J end by 5 bases, with 19 bases between. CDR1 is SGHVS, CDR2 FQNEAQ, per germline. The CDR3 contains 16 residues. The CDR3 nucleotides are TGTGCCAGCAGCTCGATGGGGGGTCTCGGGGAAGATACGCAGTATTTT. Protein sequence: CASSSMGGLGEDTQYF.

The rearrangement links TRBV28 to TRBJ2-7; perhaps TRBD2 as D (6 bases). The germline gives CDR1 MDHEN, CDR2 SYDVKM. The CDR3 loop spans 15 amino acids. Trimming cost V 5 bases and J 3 bases, with 17 bases left between them. CDR3 in DNA: TGTGCCAGCAGTCCAACAACGGGACTTCACTACGAGCAGTACTTC. Translated: CASSPTTGLHYEQYF.

The table lists this clone with a count of one. The chain combines TRBV19 with TRBJ2-2; no definite D call. The V gene lost 3 bases and the J gene lost 4 bases, with 6 bases spanning the gap. Per the germline V gene, CDR1 is LNHDA and CDR2 is SQIVND (reference sequence). The CDR3 loop spans 13 amino acids. This CDR3 is CASSISFTGELFF. CDR3 in DNA: TGTGCCAGTAGTATCTCCTTCACCGGGGAGCTGTTTTTT.

In nucleotides, the CDR3 is TGTGCCAGTAGTATATATGGGGAGGAGACACACACTGAAGCTTTCTTT. Translation: CASSIYGEETHTEAFF. V is TRBV19 and J is TRBJ1-1; D gene unclear. Germline CDR1 is LNHDA and CDR2 is SQIVND (reference sequence). The CDR3 is 16 residues long. Between the trimmed V and J ends, which lost 2 bases and 3 bases, there was a span of 16 bases.

The J gene is TRBJ2-6, the V gene TRBV7-3; a possible D gene is TRBD2 (6 bases). The germline V and J ends were trimmed by 0 bases and 0 bases, with 15 bases remaining between them. Germline values: CDR1 SGHTA, CDR2 FQGTGA. This CDR3 comprises 19 residues. In DNA, the CDR3 is TGTGCCAGCAGCTTAACGCCTGGCGGGAAATACTCTGGGGCCAACGTCCTGACTTTC. This gives the protein CASSLTPGGKYSGANVLTF.

This clone was seen once. The chain has TRBV6-6 and TRBJ2-6; D perhaps matches TRBD1 (5 bases). The germline CDR1 and CDR2 sequences are MNHNY and SVGAGI (reference sequence). CDR3 length: 15 residues. V shed 5 bases and J shed 2 bases, with 10 bases lying between them. This CDR3 reads CASSLPGPGANVLTF. For the CDR3, the DNA is TGTGCCAGCAGTCTTCCAGGGCCTGGGGCCAACGTCCTGACTTTC.

The rearrangement links TRBV15 to TRBJ2-3; D remains unclear. In germline, CDR1 is LNHNV, CDR2 YYDKDF (reference sequence). The CDR3 has 17 amino acids. The ends were cut back, 5 bases at V and 2 bases at J, with 20 bases in the middle. In DNA form, the CDR3 reads TGTGCCACCAGCTCCCCGACGGGCCCCTTAATCACAGATACGCAGTATTTT. Its translation is CATSSPTGPLITDTQYF.

The V call is TRBV7-6, the J call TRBJ2-3; TRBD2 aligns across 9 bases. V lost 5 bases and J lost 6; bases outside the gene matches: 15. CDR3 length: 17 amino acids. Germline CDR1 and CDR2: SGHVS and FNYEAQ. The CDR3 region is CASSPGASGAWGDTQYF. CDR3 nucleotides: TGTGCCAGCAGCCCAGGTGCTAGCGGGGCGTGGGGGGATACGCAGTATTTT.